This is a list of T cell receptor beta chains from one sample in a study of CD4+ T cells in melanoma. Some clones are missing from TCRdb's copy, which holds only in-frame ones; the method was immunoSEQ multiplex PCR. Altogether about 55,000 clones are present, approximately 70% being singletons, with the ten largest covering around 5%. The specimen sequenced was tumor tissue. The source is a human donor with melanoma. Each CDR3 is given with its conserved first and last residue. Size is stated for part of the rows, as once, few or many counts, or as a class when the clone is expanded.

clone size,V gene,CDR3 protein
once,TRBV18,CASSPTIGSSYNEQFF
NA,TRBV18,CASSGTFSGNTIYF
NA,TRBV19,CASSVSSVAGTGELFF
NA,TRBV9,CASSKRTTMNTEAFF
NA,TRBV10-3,CAISERVGGRLAEYEQYF
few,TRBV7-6,CASSLVVFGETQYF
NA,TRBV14,CASSQAGLAGALWDTGELFF
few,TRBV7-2,CASSLGGTEQFF
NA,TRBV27,CASSLSWTGNEKLFF
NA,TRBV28,CASRNPQGIGYTF
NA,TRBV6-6,CASSPFLGQEAFF
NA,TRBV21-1,CASSKDLMEDAHRYSNQPQHF
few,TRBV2,CASSQGFGYEQYF
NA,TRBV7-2,CASSLALPGEYEQYF
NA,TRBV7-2,CASSLRVGNQPQHF
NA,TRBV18,CASSPPRGGGETQYF
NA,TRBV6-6,CASSYQGQTYEKLFF
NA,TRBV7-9,CASRQTSTDTQYF
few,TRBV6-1,CASSEVTGGYEQYF
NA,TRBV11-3,CASRATGTGEAFF
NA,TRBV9,CASSVGGGPYEQYF
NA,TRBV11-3,CASSLGRNTGELFF
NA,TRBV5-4,CASSFYGGQAEGYTF
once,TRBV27,CASSFGGYSNQPQHF
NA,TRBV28,CASTYSSTGVDTQYF
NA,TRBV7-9,CASSFPGSYSGMETQYF
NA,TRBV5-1,CASSWAYRGRRNTEAFF
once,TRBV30,CAWSVYNEQFF
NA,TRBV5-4,CASSFAGLASLEQFF
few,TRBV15,CATSLPLPGQGAGGYTF
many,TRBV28,CASSSPRRTTGELFF
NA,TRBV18,CASSPGAAVRYGYTF
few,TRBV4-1,CASSQASASTDTQYF
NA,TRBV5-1,CASSLVGGDNEQFF
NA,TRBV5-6,CASSSPGGSGSPLHF
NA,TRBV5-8,CASSLFYTF
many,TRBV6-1,CASRRRQDWTGELFF
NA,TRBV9,CASSVHPLAGADNEQFF
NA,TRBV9,CASSVAWRGGTDTQYF
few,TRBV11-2,CASSLGTGGEKLFF
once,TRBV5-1,CASSLSGSLFNEQFF
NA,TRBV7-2,CASSPGDRGTEAFF
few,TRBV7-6,CANLDRLYNSPLHF
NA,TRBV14,CASSAQAGGGYGYTF
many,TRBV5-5,CASSFSIGELFF
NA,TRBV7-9,CASSLRAGYEQYF
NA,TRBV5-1,CASSLEVLNYGYTF
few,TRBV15,CATSRQRDNSPLHF
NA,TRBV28,CASSDRKGYGYTF
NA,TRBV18,CASSPYRVHQPQHF
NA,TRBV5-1,CASSPAGGIYEQYF
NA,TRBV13,CASSLLMTGSGNTIYF
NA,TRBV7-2,CASSSGLLGEETQYF
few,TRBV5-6,CASSLGTGSGYTF
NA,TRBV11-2,CASSLGLGANYYGYTF
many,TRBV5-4,CASSLNTGGSTEAFF
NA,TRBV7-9,CASSLALVGETQYF
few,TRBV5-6,CASSLVSLAGGVGEQYF
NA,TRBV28,CASSLLTSQETQYF
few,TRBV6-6,CASTLRGTAGYTF